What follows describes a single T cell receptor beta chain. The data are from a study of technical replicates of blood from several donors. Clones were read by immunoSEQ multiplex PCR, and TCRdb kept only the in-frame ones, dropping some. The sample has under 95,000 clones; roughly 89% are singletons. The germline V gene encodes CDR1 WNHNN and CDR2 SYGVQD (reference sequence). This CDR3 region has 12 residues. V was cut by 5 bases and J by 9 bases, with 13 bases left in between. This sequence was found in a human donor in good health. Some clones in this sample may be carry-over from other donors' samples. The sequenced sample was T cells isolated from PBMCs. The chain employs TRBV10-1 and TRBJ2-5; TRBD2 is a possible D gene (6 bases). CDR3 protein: CASSYMGGAQYF. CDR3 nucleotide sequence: TGCGCCAGCAGTTACATGGGCGGGGCCCAGTACTTC.